The sequence of this T cell receptor beta chain was determined in a study of blood T cell repertoires in COVID-19. At the level of the study: Sites across the United States, Italy and Spain contributed samples from acute and convalescent COVID-19.

J was trimmed by 6 bases and V by 5 bases; bases with no gene match: 4. This CDR3 has 14 amino acids. The V gene's germline CDR1 is SGHRS and CDR2 YFSETQ. Sequencing was performed with immunoSEQ multiplex PCR; in TCRdb, only in-frame clones are kept and a portion is missing. The sample lists about 260,000 clones, about nine tenths occurring once. On this clone itself: This sample also contains other DNA sequences that code for the same CDR3.

The source material was peripheral blood. The clonotype comes from a woman under 40 with COVID-19, enrolled during active disease. The chain combines TRBV5-1 with TRBJ1-4; TRBD1 aligns across 10 bases. CDR3 coding DNA: TGCGCCAGCAGTCCTGGGACAGGGGATGAAAAACTGTTTTTT. This sequence encodes CASSPGTGDEKLFF.